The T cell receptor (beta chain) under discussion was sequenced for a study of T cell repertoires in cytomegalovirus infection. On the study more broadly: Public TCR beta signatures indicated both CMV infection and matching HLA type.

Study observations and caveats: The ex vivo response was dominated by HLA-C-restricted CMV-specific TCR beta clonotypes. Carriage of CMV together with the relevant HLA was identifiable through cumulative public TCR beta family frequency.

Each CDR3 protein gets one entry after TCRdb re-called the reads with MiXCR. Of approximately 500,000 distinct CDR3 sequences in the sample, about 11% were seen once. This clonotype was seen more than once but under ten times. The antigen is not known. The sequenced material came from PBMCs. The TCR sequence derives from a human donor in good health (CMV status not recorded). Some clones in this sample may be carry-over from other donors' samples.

The chain's CDR3 is CASSFFTGEKLFF. The CDR3, as DNA: TGTGCCAGCAGCTTTTTCACGGGGGAAAAACTGTTTTTT. The J gene is TRBJ1-4, the V gene TRBV5-6; D unresolved. CDR3 length equals 13 residues. The V gene's germline CDR1 is SGHDT and CDR2 YYEEEE. Trimming removed 2 bases from V and 8 bases from J, with 10 bases in between. Full variable domain (missing parts from reference TRBV5-6 and TRBJ1-4): DAGVTQSPTHLIKTRGQQVTLRCSPKSGHDTVSWYQQALGQGPQFIFQYYEEEERQRGNFPDRFSGHQFPNYSSELNVNALLLGDSALYLCASSFFTGEKLFFGSGTQLSVL.